This T cell receptor (beta chain) stems from a study of T cell changes during pregnancy in multiple sclerosis. TCRdb keeps only in-frame clones here, not all; method: immunoSEQ multiplex PCR. This table has nearly 25,000 clones, 88% appearing once. Germline values: CDR1 ENHRY, CDR2 SYGVKD. This CDR3 is 17 amino acids long. V was clipped by 6 bases and J by 5 bases; unmatched bases: 16. Here the sequenced sample was CD4+ T cells from peripheral blood mononuclear cells, taken in the first trimester of pregnancy. The clonotype comes from a female donor in good health, enrolled as a control in a pregnancy study. The V and J genes are TRBV10-3 and TRBJ1-3; TRBD1 aligns across 7 bases. This CDR3 is CAISPSTGHPLRNTIYF. In DNA, the CDR3 is TGTGCCATCAGCCCCTCGACAGGGCATCCTTTACGAAACACCATATATTTT.